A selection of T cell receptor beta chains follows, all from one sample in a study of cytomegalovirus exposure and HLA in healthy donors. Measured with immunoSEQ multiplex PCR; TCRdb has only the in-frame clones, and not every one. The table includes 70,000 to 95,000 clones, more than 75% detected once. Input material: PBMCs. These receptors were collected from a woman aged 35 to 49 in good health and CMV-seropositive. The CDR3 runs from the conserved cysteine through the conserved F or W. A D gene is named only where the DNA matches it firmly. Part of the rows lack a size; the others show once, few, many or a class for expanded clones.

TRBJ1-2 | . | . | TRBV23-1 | TGCGCCAGCAGTCAAACCCCTATCGACAGACCCGCGACCAACTATGGCTACACCTTC | CASSQTPIDRPATNYGYTF
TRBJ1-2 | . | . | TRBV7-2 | TGTGCCAGCAGCTTAGGGGAGGCAATGGGAGGCTACACCTTC | CASSLGEAMGGYTF
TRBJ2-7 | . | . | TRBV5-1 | TGCGCCAGCAGCGCCAGTTCCTACGAGCAGTACTTC | CASSASSYEQYF
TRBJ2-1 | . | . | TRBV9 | TGTGCCAGCAGCGTAGGGGGGCTAGACGGCTACAATGAGCAGTTCTTC | CASSVGGLDGYNEQFF
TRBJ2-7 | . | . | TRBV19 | TGTGCCAGTAGTATTAACAGGGATGCCTACGAGCAGTACTTC | CASSINRDAYEQYF
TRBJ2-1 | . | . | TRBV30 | TGTGCCTGGACCCCTACGGGAGTGAGGAATGAGCAGTTCTTC | CAWTPTGVRNEQFF
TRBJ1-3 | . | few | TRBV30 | TGTGCCTCCGAGAAGGGAAACACCATATATTTT | CASEKGNTIYF
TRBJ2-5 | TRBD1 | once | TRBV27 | TGTGCCAGCAGAAATCAACAGGGGGTGCGGCAAGAGACCCAGTACTTC | CASRNQQGVRQETQYF
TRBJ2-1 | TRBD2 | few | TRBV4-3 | TGCGCCAGCAGCCAAACTAGCGGGAGGGCCAGGTGGTACGAAGATGAGCAGTTCTTC | CASSQTSGRARWYEDEQFF
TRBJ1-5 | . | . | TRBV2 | TGTGCCAGCAGTGAGCAACAGAGTAATCAGCCCCAGCATTTT | CASSEQQSNQPQHF
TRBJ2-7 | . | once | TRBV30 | TGTGCCTGGAGTCCTGACTACTACGAGCAGTACTTC | CAWSPDYYEQYF
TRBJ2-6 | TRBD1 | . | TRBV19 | TGTGCCAGTAGTAGCTGGACAGGGGTTGGGGCCAACGTCCTGACTTTC | CASSSWTGVGANVLTF
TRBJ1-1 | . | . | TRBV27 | TGTGCCAGCAGTTCCCCCTCTAAAGTCACTGAAGCTTTCTTT | CASSSPSKVTEAFF
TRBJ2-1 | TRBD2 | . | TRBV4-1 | TGCGCCAGCAGCGAGGGACTATACGGTCTTGAGCAGTTCTTC | CASSEGLYGLEQFF
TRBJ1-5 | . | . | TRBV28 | TGTGCCAGTTCCGAGGGCAGGGGAGGCAATCAGCCCCAGCATTTT | CASSEGRGGNQPQHF
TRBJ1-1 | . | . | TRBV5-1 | TGCGCCAGCAGCTCACAGGAGGGAAAAACTGAAGCTTTCTTT | CASSSQEGKTEAFF
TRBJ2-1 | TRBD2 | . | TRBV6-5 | TGTGCCAGCAGTTCTACCGGGACTAGCGGCTACAATGAGCAGTTCTTC | CASSSTGTSGYNEQFF
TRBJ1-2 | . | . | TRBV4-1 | TGCGCCATCAGCCAAGATATTACAGATTCAAAAGGCTACACCTTC | CAISQDITDSKGYTF
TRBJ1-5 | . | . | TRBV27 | TGTGCCAGCAGTTCCGGCAATCAGCCCCAGCATTTT | CASSSGNQPQHF
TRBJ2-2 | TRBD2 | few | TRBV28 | TGTGCCAGCAGGCCGACTAGCGGGAACACCGGGGAGCTGTTTTTT | CASRPTSGNTGELFF
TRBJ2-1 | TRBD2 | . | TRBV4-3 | TGCGCCAGCAGTTCAGGCGGGAGGGCCAATGAGCAGTTCTTC | CASSSGGRANEQFF
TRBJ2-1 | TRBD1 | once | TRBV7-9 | TGTGCCAGTACTTTTCGGGTCGGTCAGGGGGATAGCAATGAGCAGTTCTTC | CASTFRVGQGDSNEQFF
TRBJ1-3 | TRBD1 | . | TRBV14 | TGTGCCAGCAGCAACCGGGACAGGGAGACTGGAAACACCATATATTTT | CASSNRDRETGNTIYF
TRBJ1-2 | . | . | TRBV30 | TGTGCCTGGAGTGTACTCGGTGGCAGGGTAATTACCTTC | CAWSVLGGRVITF
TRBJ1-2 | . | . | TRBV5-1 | TGCGCCAGCAGCTTGGCCGGGCAGGGAGGCTATGGCTACACCTTC | CASSLAGQGGYGYTF